This T cell receptor (beta chain) is from a study of T cell changes during pregnancy in multiple sclerosis. Method: immunoSEQ multiplex PCR; TCRdb's copy keeps in-frame clones and lacks some. The profile covers 40,000 or so clones, with more than 85% appearing a single time and 5% to 6.5% taken by the ten largest. The CDR3 sequence is 16 residues long. The ends lost 5 bases at V and 8 bases at J; junction bases unmatched: 10. Germline CDR1 reads LNHDA; CDR2 reads SQIVND (reference sequence). Sequencing was performed on CD8+ T cells from peripheral blood mononuclear cells, taken in the third trimester of pregnancy. The chain recombines TRBV19 with TRBJ2-1; 12 positions agree with TRBD2. This TCR was sampled from a female donor with multiple sclerosis, enrolled in a pregnancy study. The chain's CDR3 is CASSSSGTSGSDEQFF. As DNA, the CDR3 is TGTGCCAGTAGTTCCTCCGGGACTAGCGGGTCCGATGAGCAGTTCTTC.